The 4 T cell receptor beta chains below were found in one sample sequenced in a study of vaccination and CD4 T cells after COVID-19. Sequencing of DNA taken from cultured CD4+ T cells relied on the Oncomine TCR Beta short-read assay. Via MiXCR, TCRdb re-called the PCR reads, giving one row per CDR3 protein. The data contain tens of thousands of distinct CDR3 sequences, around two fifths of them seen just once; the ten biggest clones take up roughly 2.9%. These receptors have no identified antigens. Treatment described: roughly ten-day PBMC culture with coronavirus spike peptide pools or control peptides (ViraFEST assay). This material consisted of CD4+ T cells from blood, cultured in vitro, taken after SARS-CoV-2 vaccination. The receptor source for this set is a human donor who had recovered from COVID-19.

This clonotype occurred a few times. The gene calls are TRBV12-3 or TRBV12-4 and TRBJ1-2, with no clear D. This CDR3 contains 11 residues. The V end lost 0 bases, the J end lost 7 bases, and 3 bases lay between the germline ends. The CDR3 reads CASSLARGYTF. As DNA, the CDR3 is TGTGCCAGCAGTTTAGCGCGTGGCTACACCTTC.

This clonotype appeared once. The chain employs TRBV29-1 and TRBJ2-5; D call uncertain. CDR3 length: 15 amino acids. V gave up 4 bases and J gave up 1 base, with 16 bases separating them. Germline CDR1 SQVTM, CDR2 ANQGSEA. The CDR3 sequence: CSVAREPTFQETQYF. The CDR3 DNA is TGCAGCGTTGCTAGGGAACCGACTTTCCAAGAGACCCAGTACTTC.

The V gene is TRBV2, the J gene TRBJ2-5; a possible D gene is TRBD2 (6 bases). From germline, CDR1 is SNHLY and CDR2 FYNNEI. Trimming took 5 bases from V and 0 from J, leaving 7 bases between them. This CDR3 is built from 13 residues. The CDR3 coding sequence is TGTGCCAGCAGTCGGGAGTACCAAGAGACCCAGTACTTC. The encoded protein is CASSREYQETQYF.

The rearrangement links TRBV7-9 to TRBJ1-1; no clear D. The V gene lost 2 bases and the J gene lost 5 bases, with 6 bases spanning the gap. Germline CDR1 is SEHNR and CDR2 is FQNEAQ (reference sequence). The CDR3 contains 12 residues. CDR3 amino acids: CASSLRETEAFF. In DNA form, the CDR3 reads TGTGCCAGCAGCTTAAGGGAGACTGAAGCTTTCTTT. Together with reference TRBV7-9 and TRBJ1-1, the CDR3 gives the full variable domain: DTGVSQNPRHKITKRGQNVTFRCDPISEHNRLYWYRQTLGQGPEFLTYFQNEAQLEKSRLLSDRFSAERPKGSFSTLEIQRTEQGDSAMYLCASSLRETEAFFGQGTRLTVV.